These T cell receptor beta chains were read from a single sample in a study of blood T cell repertoires in COVID-19. The assay was immunoSEQ multiplex PCR, and TCRdb's table has in-frame clones only and misses some. The sample shows some 140,000 clones, 70% to 80% of them seen only once. Sequenced sample: peripheral blood. Source of these receptors: a human donor in a cohort sampled during active COVID-19. Both conserved end residues are part of each CDR3.

length,V,J,CDR3
18,TRBV2,TRBJ1-2,CASSEVSPPQGADYGYTF
14,TRBV3-1/TRBV3-2,TRBJ1-5,CASSPPGFNQPQHF
15,TRBV3-1/TRBV3-2,TRBJ1-4,CASSPRQATNEKLFF
16,TRBV6-1,TRBJ1-3,CASSEAGGLSGNTIYF
13,TRBV15,TRBJ2-1,CATSRDPDNEQFF
16,TRBV5-3,TRBJ2-3,CARSFGKAGVRDTQYF
19,TRBV19,TRBJ2-6,CASNELWAARDSGANVLTF
15,TRBV5-5,TRBJ2-3,CASSLGAQGGDTQYF
16,TRBV7-3,TRBJ1-1,CASSLTAGQKHTEAFF
14,TRBV6-5,TRBJ1-5,CASRGLDRAQPQHF
15,TRBV9,TRBJ2-2,CASSVSGGDTGELFF
16,TRBV3-1/TRBV3-2,TRBJ1-1,CASSHGAHRGNTEAFF
15,TRBV5-1,TRBJ2-1,CASSLGQRIYNEQFF
15,TRBV29-1,TRBJ2-6,CSVATGGSGANVLTF
12,TRBV10-3,TRBJ2-5,CAISEPRETQYF
14,TRBV3-1/TRBV3-2,TRBJ1-2,CASSLTYQGYGYTF
16,TRBV2,TRBJ1-4,CASSEGRTGLIEKLFF
18,TRBV5-6,TRBJ2-3,CASSSTGTSGSFTDTQYF
13,TRBV11-2,TRBJ1-5,CASSLVLNQPQHF
15,TRBV2,TRBJ1-4,CASSEARGPGEKLFF
15,TRBV30,TRBJ2-4,CAWSLLQGSSNIQYF
15,TRBV9,TRBJ1-4,CASSVGDTVGEKLFF
14,TRBV25-1,TRBJ1-1,CASSDDRANTEAFF
17,TRBV10-1,TRBJ2-1,CASSEGTAQSLYNEQFF
14,TRBV5-8,TRBJ2-2,CASSRGVAVGELFF
13,TRBV5-4,TRBJ1-2,CASSSPTGYGYTF
15,TRBV6-6,TRBJ2-2,CASSPGETNTGELFF
13,TRBV30,TRBJ1-4,CAWSRVPNEKLFF
18,TRBV4-1,TRBJ2-2,CASSHGLAGGPNTGELFF
15,TRBV27,TRBJ2-7,CASSIAAGGPYEQYF
10,TRBV12-3/TRBV12-4,TRBJ1-2,CASSLFPPVF
14,TRBV28,TRBJ2-6,CASRLSSGANVLTF
15,TRBV2,TRBJ2-3,CASGAGTGGSDTQYF
15,TRBV14,TRBJ2-7,CASSQVADISYEQYF
18,TRBV4-2,TRBJ2-3,CASSQRLGTSGGEDTQYF
15,TRBV29-1,TRBJ2-5,CSVVIGGGAGLTQYF
14,TRBV5-1,TRBJ2-7,CASSSGTGAYEQYF
13,TRBV12-3/TRBV12-4,TRBJ2-1,CASSWTVDNEQFF
13,TRBV7-8,TRBJ2-7,CASSLGGVGEQYF
15,TRBV3-1/TRBV3-2,TRBJ1-6,CASSQGSSYNSPLHF
14,TRBV24-1,TRBJ1-3,CATSAGGAGNTIYF
19,TRBV2,TRBJ2-4,CASRLQLAGVEGAKNIQYF
14,TRBV3-1/TRBV3-2,TRBJ1-2,CASSPRDRGSSYTF
14,TRBV10-3,TRBJ2-7,CAISESAGTYEQYF
12,TRBV5-6,TRBJ1-1,CASSVRASGAFF
14,TRBV5-1,TRBJ2-7,CASSAYRARDEQYF
14,TRBV7-8,TRBJ2-7,CASSQAPGGYEQYF
13,TRBV2,TRBJ1-6,CASRGTADSPLHF
14,TRBV7-9,TRBJ1-2,CASSLADPAGGYTF
12,TRBV2,TRBJ1-5,CASKQPDQPQHF